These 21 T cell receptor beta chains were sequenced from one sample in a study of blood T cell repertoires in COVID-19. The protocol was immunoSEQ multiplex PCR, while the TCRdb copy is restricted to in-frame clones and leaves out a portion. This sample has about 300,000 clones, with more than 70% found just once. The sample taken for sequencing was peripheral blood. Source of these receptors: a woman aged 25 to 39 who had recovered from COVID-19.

The CDR3 sequence: CASITAGLSGNTIYF. In DNA form, the CDR3 reads TGTGCCAGCATCACCGCGGGGCTCTCTGGAAACACCATATATTTT. The V and J genes are TRBV7-9 and TRBJ1-3; the D gene is possibly TRBD1 (5 bases). With 7 bases removed from V and 0 bases from J, the gap between germline ends came to 13 bases. The CDR3 is 15 residues long. Germline CDR1 is SEHNR and CDR2 is FQNEAQ (reference sequence).

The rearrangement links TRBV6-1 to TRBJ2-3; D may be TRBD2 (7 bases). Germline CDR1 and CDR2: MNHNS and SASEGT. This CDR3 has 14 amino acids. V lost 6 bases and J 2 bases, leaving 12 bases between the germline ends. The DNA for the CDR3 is TGTGCCAGCAGGGGCGGGGGCCACACAGATACGCAGTATTTT. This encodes CASRGGGHTDTQYF.

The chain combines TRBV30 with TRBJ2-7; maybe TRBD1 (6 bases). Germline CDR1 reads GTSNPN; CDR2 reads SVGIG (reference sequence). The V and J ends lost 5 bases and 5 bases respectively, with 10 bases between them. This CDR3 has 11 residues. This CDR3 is CAWHRVHEQYF. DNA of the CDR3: TGTGCCTGGCACAGGGTCCACGAGCAGTACTTC.

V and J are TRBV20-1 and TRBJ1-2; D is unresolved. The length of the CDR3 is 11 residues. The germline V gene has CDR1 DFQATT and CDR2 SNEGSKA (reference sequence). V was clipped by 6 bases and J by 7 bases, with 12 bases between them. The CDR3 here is CSAVRESGYTF. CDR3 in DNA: TGCAGTGCCGTTAGGGAGAGTGGCTACACCTTC.

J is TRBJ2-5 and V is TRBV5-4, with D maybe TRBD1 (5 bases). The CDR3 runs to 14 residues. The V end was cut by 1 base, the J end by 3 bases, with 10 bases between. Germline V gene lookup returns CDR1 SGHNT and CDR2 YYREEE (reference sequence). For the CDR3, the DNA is TGTGCCAGCAGCTTGCTGGGCAGGGAAGAGACCCAGTACTTC. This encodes CASSLLGREETQYF.

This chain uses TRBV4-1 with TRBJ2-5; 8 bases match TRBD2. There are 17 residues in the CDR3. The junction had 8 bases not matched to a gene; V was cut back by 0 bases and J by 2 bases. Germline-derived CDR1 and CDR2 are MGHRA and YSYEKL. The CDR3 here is CASSQDLNSGTQETQYF. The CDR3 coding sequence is TGCGCCAGCAGCCAAGATCTTAATAGCGGGACTCAAGAGACCCAGTACTTC.

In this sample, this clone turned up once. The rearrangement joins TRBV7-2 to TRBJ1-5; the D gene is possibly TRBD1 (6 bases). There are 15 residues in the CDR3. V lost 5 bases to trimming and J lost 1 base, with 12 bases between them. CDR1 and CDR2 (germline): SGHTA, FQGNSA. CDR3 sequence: CASSAQGRSNQPQHF. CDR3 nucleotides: TGTGCCAGCAGCGCCCAGGGGCGAAGCAATCAGCCCCAGCATTTT.

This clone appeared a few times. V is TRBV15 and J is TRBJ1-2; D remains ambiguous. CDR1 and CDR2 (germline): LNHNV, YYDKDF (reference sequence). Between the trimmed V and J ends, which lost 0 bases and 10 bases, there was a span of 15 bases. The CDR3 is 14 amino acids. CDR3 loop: CATSRDPLSRDYTF. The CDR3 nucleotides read TGTGCCACCAGCAGAGATCCATTGTCGAGGGACTACACCTTC.

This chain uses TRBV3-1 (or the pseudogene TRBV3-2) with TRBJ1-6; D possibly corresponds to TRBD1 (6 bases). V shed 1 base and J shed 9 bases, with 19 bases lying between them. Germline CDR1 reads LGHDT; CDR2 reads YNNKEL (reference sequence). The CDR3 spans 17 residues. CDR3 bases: TGTGCCAGCAGCCAAGTGGGGGCCCGGGTGGAGGCTTCACCCCTCCACTTT. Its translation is CASSQVGARVEASPLHF.

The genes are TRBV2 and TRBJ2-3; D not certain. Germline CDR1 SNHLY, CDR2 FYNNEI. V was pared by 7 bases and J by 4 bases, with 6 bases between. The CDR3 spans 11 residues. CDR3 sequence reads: CASKAADTQYF. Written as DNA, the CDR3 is TGTGCCAGCAAGGCGGCAGATACGCAGTATTTT. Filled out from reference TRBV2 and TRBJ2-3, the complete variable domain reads EPEVTQTPSHQVTQMGQEVILRCVPISNHLYFYWYRQILGQKVEFLVSFYNNEISEKSEIFDDQFSVERPDGSNFTLKIRSTKLEDSAMYFCASKAADTQYFGPGTRLTVL.

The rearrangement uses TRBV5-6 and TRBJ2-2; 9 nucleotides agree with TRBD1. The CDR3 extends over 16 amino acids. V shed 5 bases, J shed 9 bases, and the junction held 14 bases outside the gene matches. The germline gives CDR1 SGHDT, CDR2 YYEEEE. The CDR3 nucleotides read TGTGCCAGCAGTCAAGGGGGACAGGGACTTTATTGGGAGCTGTTTTTT. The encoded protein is CASSQGGQGLYWELFF.

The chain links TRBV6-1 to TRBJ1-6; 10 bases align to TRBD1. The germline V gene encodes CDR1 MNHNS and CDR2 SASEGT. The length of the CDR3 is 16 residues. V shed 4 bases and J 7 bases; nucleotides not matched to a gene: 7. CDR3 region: CASSGLTGGGNSPLHF. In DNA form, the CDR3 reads TGTGCCAGCAGTGGATTGACAGGGGGCGGAAATTCACCCCTCCACTTT.

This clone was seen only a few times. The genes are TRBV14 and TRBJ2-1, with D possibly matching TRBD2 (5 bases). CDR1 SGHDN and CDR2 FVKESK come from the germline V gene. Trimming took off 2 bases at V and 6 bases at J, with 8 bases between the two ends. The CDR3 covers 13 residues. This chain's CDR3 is CASSQIAPNEQFF. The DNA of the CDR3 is TGTGCCAGCAGCCAAATAGCGCCCAATGAGCAGTTCTTC. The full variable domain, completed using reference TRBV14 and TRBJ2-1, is EAGVTQFPSHSVIEKGQTVTLRCDPISGHDNLYWYRRVMGKEIKFLLHFVKESKQDESGMPNNRFLAERTGGTYSTLKVQPAELEDSGVYFCASSQIAPNEQFFGPGTRLTVL.

The CDR3 spells CASSQDRGNNEKLFF. The CDR3 region has the DNA TGTGCCAGCAGCCAAGACAGGGGGAATAATGAAAAACTGTTTTTT. The rearrangement joins TRBV4-2 to TRBJ1-4; 7 nucleotides align to TRBD1. The CDR3 length is 15 residues. Losses at the gene ends were 0 bases for V and 4 bases for J; bases not matched to a gene: 2. Per germline, CDR1 LGHNA and CDR2 YNFKEQ.

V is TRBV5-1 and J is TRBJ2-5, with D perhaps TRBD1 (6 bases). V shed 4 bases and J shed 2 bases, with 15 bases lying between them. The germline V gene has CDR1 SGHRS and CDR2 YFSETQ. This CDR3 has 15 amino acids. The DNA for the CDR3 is TGCGCCAGCAGCCCATGGGACACTAGACAAGAGACCCAGTACTTC. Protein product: CASSPWDTRQETQYF.

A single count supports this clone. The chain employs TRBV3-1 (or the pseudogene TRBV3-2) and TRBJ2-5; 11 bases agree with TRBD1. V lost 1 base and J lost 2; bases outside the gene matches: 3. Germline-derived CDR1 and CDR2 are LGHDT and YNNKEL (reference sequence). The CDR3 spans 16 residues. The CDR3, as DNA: TGTGCCAGCAGCCAAGCTGGGACAGGGGGGCAAGAGACCCAGTACTTC. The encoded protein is CASSQAGTGGQETQYF.

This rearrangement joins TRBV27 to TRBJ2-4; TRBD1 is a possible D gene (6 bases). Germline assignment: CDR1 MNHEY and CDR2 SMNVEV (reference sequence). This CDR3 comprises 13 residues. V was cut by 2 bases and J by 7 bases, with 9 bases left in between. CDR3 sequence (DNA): TGTGCCAGCAGTTTAAAGGGGGTGAACATTCAGTACTTC. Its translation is CASSLKGVNIQYF.

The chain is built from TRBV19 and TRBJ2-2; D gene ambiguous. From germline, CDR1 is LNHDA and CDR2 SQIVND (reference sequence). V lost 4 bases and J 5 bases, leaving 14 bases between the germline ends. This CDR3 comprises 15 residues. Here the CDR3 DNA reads TGTGCCAGTAGTACCCAGCGTACAAGGACCGGGGAGCTGTTTTTT. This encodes CASSTQRTRTGELFF.

The CDR3 is CASSSTRDEQYF. The CDR3 DNA reads as TGTGCCAGCAGCTCAACCAGGGACGAGCAGTACTTC. The gene calls are TRBV7-2 and TRBJ2-7, with a weak D call TRBD1 (5 bases). V was cut by 4 bases and J by 5 bases, with 9 bases left in between. This CDR3 has 12 amino acids. Germline CDR1 and CDR2: SGHTA and FQGNSA.

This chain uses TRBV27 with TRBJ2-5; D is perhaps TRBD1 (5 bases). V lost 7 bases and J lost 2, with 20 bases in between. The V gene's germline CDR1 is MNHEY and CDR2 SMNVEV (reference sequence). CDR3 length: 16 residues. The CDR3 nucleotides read TGTGCCAGCACCCCAGGGCCCCATGGAAAACAAGAGACCCAGTACTTC. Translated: CASTPGPHGKQETQYF.

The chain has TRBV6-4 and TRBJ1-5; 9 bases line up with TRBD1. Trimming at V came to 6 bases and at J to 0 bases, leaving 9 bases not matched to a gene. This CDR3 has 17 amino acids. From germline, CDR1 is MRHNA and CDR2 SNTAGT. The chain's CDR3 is CASSRDRVLDSNQPQHF. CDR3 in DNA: TGTGCCAGCAGCCGGGACAGGGTTTTGGATAGCAATCAGCCCCAGCATTTT.